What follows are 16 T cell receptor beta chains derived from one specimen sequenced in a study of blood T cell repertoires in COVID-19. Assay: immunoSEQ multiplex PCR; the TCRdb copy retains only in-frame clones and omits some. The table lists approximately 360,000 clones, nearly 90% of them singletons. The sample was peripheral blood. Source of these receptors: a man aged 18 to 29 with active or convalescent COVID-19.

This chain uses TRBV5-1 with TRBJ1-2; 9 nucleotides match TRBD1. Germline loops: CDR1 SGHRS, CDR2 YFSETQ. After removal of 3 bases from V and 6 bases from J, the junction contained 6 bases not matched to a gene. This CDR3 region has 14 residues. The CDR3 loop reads CASSWRTGEDGYTF. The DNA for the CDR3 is TGCGCCAGCAGCTGGAGGACAGGGGAGGATGGCTACACCTTC.

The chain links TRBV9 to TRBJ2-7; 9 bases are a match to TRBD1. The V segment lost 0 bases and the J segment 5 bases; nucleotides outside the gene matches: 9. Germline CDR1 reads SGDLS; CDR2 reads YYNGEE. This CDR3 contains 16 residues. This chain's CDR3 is CASSVEGTGTFDEQYF. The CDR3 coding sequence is TGTGCCAGCAGCGTAGAAGGGACAGGGACGTTCGACGAGCAGTACTTC.

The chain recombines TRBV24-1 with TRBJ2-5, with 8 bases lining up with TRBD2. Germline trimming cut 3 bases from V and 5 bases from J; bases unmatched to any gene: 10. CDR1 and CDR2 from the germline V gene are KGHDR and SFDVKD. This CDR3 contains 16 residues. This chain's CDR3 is CATSDTGLGLGETQYF. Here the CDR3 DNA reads TGTGCCACCAGTGATACGGGACTAGGGCTGGGGGAGACCCAGTACTTC.

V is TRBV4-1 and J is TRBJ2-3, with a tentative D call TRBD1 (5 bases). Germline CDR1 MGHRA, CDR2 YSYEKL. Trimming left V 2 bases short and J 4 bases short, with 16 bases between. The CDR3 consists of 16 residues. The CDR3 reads CASSQKFAGLADTQYF. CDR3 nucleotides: TGCGCCAGCAGCCAAAAGTTTGCAGGGCTGGCAGATACGCAGTATTTT.

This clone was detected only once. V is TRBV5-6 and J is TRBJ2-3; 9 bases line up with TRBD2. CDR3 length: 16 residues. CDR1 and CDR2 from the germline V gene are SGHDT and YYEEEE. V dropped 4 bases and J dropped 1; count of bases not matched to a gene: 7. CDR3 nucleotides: TGTGCCAGCAGCGAGCCTCAGCGGGGGGGCACAGATACGCAGTATTTT. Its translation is CASSEPQRGGTDTQYF.

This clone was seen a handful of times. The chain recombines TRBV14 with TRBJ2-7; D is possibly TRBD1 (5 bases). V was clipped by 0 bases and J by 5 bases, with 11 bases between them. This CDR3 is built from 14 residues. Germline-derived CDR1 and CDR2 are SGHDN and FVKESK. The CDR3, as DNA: TGTGCCAGCAGCCAAGAGGGCAGGGTCGACGAGCAGTACTTC. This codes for CASSQEGRVDEQYF.

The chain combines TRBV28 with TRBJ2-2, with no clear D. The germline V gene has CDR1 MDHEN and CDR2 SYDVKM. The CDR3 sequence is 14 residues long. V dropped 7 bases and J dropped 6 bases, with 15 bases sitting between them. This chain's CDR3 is CASTRRDNAGELFF. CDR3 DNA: TGTGCCAGCACCCGCCGTGACAATGCCGGGGAGCTGTTTTTT.

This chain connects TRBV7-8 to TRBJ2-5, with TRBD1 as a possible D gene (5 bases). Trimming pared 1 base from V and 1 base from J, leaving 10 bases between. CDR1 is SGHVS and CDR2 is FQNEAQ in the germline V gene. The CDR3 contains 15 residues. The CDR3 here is CASSLGRTRQETQYF. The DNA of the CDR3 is TGTGCCAGCAGCTTAGGACGGACACGCCAAGAGACCCAGTACTTC. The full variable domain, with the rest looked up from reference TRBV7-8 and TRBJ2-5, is GAGVSQSPRYKVAKRGQDVALRCDPISGHVSLFWYQQALGQGPEFLTYFQNEAQLDKSGLPSDRFFAERPEGSVSTLKIQRTQQEDSAVYLCASSLGRTRQETQYFGPGTRLLVL.

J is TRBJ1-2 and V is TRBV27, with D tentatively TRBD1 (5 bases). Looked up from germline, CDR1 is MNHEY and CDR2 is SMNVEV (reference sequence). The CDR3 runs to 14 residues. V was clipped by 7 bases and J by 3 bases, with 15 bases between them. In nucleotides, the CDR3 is TGTGCCAGCACGCAACCCGGGGGTCACTATGGCTACACCTTC. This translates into CASTQPGGHYGYTF.

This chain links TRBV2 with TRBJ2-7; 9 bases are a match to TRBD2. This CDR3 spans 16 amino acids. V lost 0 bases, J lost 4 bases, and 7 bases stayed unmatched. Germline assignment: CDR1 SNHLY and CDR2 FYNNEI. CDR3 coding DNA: TGTGCCAGCAGTGAAGCGCGGAGCGGGGGGACTTACGAGCAGTACTTC. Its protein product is CASSEARSGGTYEQYF.

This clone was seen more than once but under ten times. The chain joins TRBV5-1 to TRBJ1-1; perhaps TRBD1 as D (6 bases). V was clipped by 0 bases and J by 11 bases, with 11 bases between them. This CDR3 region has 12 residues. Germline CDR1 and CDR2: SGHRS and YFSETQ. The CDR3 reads CASSLDRVEAFF. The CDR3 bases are TGCGCCAGCAGCTTGGACAGGGTTGAGGCTTTCTTT.

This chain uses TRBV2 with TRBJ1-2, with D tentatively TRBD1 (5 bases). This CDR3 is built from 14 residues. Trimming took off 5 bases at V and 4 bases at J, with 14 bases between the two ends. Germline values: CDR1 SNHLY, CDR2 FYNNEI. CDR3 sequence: CASSSWRGLYGYTF. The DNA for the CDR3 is TGTGCCAGCAGTTCCTGGCGGGGCCTCTATGGCTACACCTTC.

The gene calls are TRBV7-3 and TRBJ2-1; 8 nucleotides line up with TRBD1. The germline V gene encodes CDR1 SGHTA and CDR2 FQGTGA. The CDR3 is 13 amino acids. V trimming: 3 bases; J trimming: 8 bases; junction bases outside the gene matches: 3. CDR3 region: CASSFYRGDEQFF. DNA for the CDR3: TGTGCCAGCAGCTTTTACAGGGGGGATGAGCAGTTCTTC.

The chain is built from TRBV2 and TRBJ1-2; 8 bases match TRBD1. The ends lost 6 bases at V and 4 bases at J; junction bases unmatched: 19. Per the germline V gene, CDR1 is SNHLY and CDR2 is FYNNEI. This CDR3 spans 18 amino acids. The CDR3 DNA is TGTGCCAGCAGCTCCTATGTGACAGGGGACCCGATAGGCTATGGCTACACCTTC. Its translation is CASSSYVTGDPIGYGYTF. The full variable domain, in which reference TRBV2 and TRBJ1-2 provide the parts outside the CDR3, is EPEVTQTPSHQVTQMGQEVILRCVPISNHLYFYWYRQILGQKVEFLVSFYNNEISEKSEIFDDQFSVERPDGSNFTLKIRSTKLEDSAMYFCASSSYVTGDPIGYGYTFGSGTRLTVV.

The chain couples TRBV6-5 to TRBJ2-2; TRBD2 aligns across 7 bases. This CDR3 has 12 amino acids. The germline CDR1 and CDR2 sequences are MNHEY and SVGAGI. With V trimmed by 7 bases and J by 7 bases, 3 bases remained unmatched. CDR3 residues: CASKPGGGELFF. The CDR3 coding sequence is TGTGCCAGCAAACCGGGAGGCGGGGAGCTGTTTTTT.

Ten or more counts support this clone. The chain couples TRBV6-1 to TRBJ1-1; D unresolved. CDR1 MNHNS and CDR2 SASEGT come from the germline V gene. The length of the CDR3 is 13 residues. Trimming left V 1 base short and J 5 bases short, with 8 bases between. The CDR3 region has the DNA TGTGCCAGCAGTGAAGGGGAGGTGACTGAAGCTTTCTTT. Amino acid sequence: CASSEGEVTEAFF.